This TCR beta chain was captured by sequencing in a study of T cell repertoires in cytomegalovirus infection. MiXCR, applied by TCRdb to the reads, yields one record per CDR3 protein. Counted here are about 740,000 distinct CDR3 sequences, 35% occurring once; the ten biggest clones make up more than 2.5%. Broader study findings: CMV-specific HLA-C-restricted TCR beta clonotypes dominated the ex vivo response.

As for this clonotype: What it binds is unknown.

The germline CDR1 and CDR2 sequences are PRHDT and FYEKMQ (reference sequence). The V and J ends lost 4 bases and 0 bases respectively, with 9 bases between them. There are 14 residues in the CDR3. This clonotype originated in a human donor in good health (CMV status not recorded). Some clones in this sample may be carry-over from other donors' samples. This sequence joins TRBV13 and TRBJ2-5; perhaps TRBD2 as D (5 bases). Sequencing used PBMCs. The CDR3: CASSSQRNQETQYF. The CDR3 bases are TGTGCCAGCAGCTCACAGCGGAACCAAGAGACCCAGTACTTC.